One and the same sample provided the 15 T cell receptor beta chains below, sequenced in a study of response to subunit inactivated influenza vaccine. TCRdb reanalysed the RT-PCR reads using MiXCR and keeps one entry per CDR3 protein. The table lists 500,000 to 600,000 distinct CDR3 sequences, about 17% of them singletons. The material was CD4+ T cells sorted from PBMCs, obtained roughly 24 months after vaccination. All receptors derive from a man aged 50 to 69 who received an inactivated influenza vaccine.

V and J are TRBV20-1 and TRBJ1-1; no definite D call. Germline CDR1 reads DFQATT; CDR2 reads SNEGSKA (reference sequence). The CDR3 runs 16 residues. The germline V and J ends were trimmed by 0 bases and 4 bases, with 18 bases remaining between them. CDR3 sequence (DNA): TGCAGTGCTAGAGATTTCGCGACGATCAGAAGCACTGAAGCTTTCTTT. It translates to CSARDFATIRSTEAFF.

This clonotype was detected ten times or more. The chain joins TRBV6-1 to TRBJ2-5, with TRBD1 as a possible D gene (6 bases). Germline CDR1 is MNHNS and CDR2 is SASEGT. This CDR3 is 13 amino acids long. The ends were cut back, 5 bases at V and 1 base at J, with 8 bases in the middle. CDR3 sequence reads: CASSRTVQETQYF. Here the CDR3 DNA reads TGTGCCAGCAGTAGGACAGTCCAAGAGACCCAGTACTTC.

This clonotype was seen more than once but under ten times. The chain is built from TRBV7-3 and TRBJ1-1; the D gene is possibly TRBD1 (5 bases). Trimming stripped 5 bases from V and 7 bases from J, with 14 bases between. Germline CDR1 and CDR2: SGHTA and FQGTGA. The CDR3 consists of 13 residues. The CDR3 DNA reads as TGTGCCAGCAGCAACCAGGGTATCCTTGAAGCTTTCTTT. This sequence encodes CASSNQGILEAFF.

V gene TRBV7-9 combines with J gene TRBJ2-7, with D perhaps matching TRBD1 (5 bases). CDR1 SEHNR and CDR2 FQNEAQ come from the germline V gene (reference sequence). The germline V and J ends were trimmed by 3 bases and 6 bases, with 9 bases remaining between them. The CDR3 consists of 12 residues. CDR3 sequence reads: CASSFPRAEQYF. Here the CDR3 DNA reads TGTGCCAGCAGCTTCCCCAGGGCCGAGCAGTACTTC.

This clonotype showed up just a few times. The chain couples TRBV29-1 to TRBJ2-3, with 9 bases aligning to TRBD1. V was pared by 6 bases and J by 4 bases, with 11 bases of the junction left unmatched. This CDR3 is built from 15 residues. Germline V gives CDR1 SQVTM, CDR2 ANQGSEA. The CDR3 sequence: CSVASGTGSPDTQYF. The CDR3 DNA follows: TGCAGCGTGGCTTCGGGGACAGGGTCCCCAGATACGCAGTATTTT.

This clonotype turned up a few times. Here the CDR3 reads CASSLERINTDTQYF. The DNA for the CDR3 is TGTGCCAGCAGCTTAGAAAGGATCAACACAGATACGCAGTATTTT. This rearrangement joins TRBV7-2 to TRBJ2-3; D is uncertain. CDR3 length: 15 amino acids. CDR1 is SGHTA, CDR2 FQGNSA, per germline. Trimming pared 1 base from V and 2 bases from J, leaving 10 bases between.

This clonotype showed up just a few times. This sequence joins TRBV5-5 and TRBJ2-2, with D possibly being TRBD1 (6 bases). CDR1 and CDR2 from the germline V gene are SGHKS and YYEKEE (reference sequence). V dropped 6 bases and J dropped 1 base, with 13 bases sitting between them. This CDR3 has 15 residues. The CDR3 nucleotides read TGTGCCAGCAAATCGACGGGACAGAACACCGGGGAGCTGTTTTTT. It translates to CASKSTGQNTGELFF.

This clonotype was detected only a few times. The chain carries TRBV7-2 and TRBJ2-3; D unclear. Germline V gives CDR1 SGHTA, CDR2 FQGNSA. The CDR3 runs 15 residues. Trimming pared 1 base from V and 4 bases from J, leaving 12 bases between. The CDR3 DNA sequence: TGTGCCAGCAGCTTAGTGGTGGGGTTTGCAGATACGCAGTATTTT. Encoded protein: CASSLVVGFADTQYF.

The chain recombines TRBV5-1 with TRBJ2-3, with 10 positions matching TRBD2. CDR1 and CDR2 from the germline V gene are SGHRS and YFSETQ. This CDR3 has 18 residues. Trimming removed 0 bases from V and 0 bases from J; junction bases left unmatched: 7. Written as DNA, the CDR3 is TGCGCCAGCAGCTTGGCGACTAGCGGGCGACCTAGCACAGATACGCAGTATTTT. This translates into CASSLATSGRPSTDTQYF.

V usage is TRBV20-1 and J usage is TRBJ2-1; 11 bases match TRBD2. V was clipped by 1 base and J by 8 bases; unmatched bases: 10. The germline CDR1 and CDR2 sequences are DFQATT and SNEGSKA (reference sequence). The CDR3 loop spans 16 amino acids. The CDR3 sequence is CSARGSSGRALDEQFF. For the CDR3, the DNA is TGCAGTGCTAGAGGGAGTAGCGGGAGGGCTTTGGATGAGCAGTTCTTC.

This clonotype was detected ten times or more. The V gene is TRBV5-1, the J gene TRBJ2-7; a weak D match, TRBD2 (5 bases). The germline V gene encodes CDR1 SGHRS and CDR2 YFSETQ. V lost 3 bases and J 5 bases, leaving 12 bases between the germline ends. CDR3 size: 13 residues. The CDR3 DNA reads as TGCGCCAGCAGCTCCGGGGATCGGGACGAGCAGTACTTC. It translates to CASSSGDRDEQYF.

The genes are TRBV3-1 and TRBJ1-6; D might be TRBD1 (6 bases). The CDR3 covers 16 residues. The V gene lost 3 bases and the J gene lost 10 bases, with 19 bases spanning the gap. Germline V lookup: CDR1 LGHDT, CDR2 YNNKEL (reference sequence). The CDR3 nucleotides read TGTGCCAGCAGCCATACAATTCGTACAGGGTCCTCACCCCTCCACTTT. Its translation: CASSHTIRTGSSPLHF. The full variable domain, rest sourced from reference TRBV3-1 and TRBJ1-6, is DTAVSQTPKYLVTQMGNDKSIKCEQNLGHDTMYWYKQDSKKFLKIMFSYNNKELIINETVPNRFSPKSPDKAHLNLHINSLELGDSAVYFCASSHTIRTGSSPLHFGNGTRLTVT.

This sequence joins TRBV18 and TRBJ2-5, with D perhaps matching TRBD1 (6 bases). The germline CDR1 and CDR2 sequences are KGHSH and LQKENI. This CDR3 region has 14 residues. Trimming took off 4 bases at V and 4 bases at J, with 13 bases between the two ends. The CDR3 DNA is TGTGCCAGCTCACAGGGGACACGGGGAGAGACCCAGTACTTC. Its protein product is CASSQGTRGETQYF.

The chain carries TRBV7-2 and TRBJ2-7; no clear D. Germline V gives CDR1 SGHTA, CDR2 FQGNSA. V was cut by 5 bases and J by 6 bases, with 8 bases left in between. The CDR3 has 11 amino acids. The CDR3 spells CASSPALEQYF. Written as DNA, the CDR3 is TGTGCCAGCAGCCCTGCGCTCGAGCAGTACTTC.

The rearrangement joins TRBV18 to TRBJ2-6, with D possibly TRBD1 on 5 matching bases. CDR1 is KGHSH, CDR2 LQKENI, per germline. V dropped 6 bases and J dropped 4 bases, with 10 bases sitting between them. This CDR3 region has 14 residues. CDR3 amino acids: CASSQGYGANVLTF. DNA for the CDR3: TGTGCCAGCTCTCAGGGTTACGGGGCCAACGTCCTGACTTTC.